This T cell receptor (beta chain) is drawn from a study of human T cells and chemical hapten exposure. Overall study results and limits: In comparison with controls, expanded TCRs gave rise to a significantly larger number of large CDR3 similarity clusters.

Time point described: pre-sensitization, week 0. Documented treatment: therapeutic diphenylcyclopropenone sensitization with weekly scalp DPC. Individual cDNA molecules received unique molecular identifiers in the library. One entry per CDR3 protein results from TCRdb running MiXCR on the RACE reads. The sample has roughly 100,000 distinct CDR3 sequences; roughly 10% are singletons. The V gene's germline CDR1 is KGHSH and CDR2 LQKENI. The CDR3 totals 12 residues. Trimming left V 2 bases short and J 9 bases short, with 8 bases between. Comments on this clonotype: Its target is not known.

This sequence originates from a woman aged 60 to 75 with alopecia areata. Some clones in this sample may be carry-over from other donors' samples. The starting material was whole blood, obtained in connection with sensitization to the hapten diphenylcyclopropenone (DPC). V usage is TRBV18 and J usage is TRBJ2-1; D is unclear. The CDR3 loop is CASSPRSSEQFF. The CDR3 nucleotides are TGTGCCAGCTCACCAAGAAGTAGTGAGCAGTTCTTC.